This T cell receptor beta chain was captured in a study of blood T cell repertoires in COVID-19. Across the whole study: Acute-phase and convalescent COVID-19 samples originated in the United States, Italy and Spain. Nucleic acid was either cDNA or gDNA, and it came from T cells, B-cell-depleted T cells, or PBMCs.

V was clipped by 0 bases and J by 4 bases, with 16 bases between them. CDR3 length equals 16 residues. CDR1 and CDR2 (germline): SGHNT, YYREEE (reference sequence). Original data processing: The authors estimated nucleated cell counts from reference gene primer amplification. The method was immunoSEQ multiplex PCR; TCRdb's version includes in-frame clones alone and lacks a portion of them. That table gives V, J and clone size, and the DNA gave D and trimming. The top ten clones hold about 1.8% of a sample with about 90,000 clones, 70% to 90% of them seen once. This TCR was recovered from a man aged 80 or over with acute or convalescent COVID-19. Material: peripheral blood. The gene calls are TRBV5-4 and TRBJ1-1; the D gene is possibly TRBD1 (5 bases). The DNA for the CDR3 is TGTGCCAGCAGCTTGGCCAACTTGGGCGGGGGCACTGAAGCTTTCTTT. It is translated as CASSLANLGGGTEAFF.